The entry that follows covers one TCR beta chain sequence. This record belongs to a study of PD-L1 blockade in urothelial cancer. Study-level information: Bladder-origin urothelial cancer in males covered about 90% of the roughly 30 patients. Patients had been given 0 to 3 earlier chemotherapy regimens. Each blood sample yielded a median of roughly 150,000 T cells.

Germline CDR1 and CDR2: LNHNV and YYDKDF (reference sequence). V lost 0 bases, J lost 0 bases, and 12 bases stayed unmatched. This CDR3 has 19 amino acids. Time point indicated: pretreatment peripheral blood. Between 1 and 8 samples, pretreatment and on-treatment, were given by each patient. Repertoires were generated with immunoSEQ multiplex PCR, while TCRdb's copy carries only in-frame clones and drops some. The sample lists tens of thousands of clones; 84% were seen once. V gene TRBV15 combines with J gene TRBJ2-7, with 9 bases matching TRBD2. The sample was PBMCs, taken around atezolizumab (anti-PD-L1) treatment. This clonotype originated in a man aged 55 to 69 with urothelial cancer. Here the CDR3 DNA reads TGTGCCACCAGCAGAGATGTGATAAGCGGGAGGAGCTCCTCCTACGAGCAGTACTTC. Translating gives CATSRDVISGRSSSYEQYF.